These 5 T cell receptor beta chains were sequenced from one sample in a study of T cell changes during pregnancy in multiple sclerosis. The data were produced by immunoSEQ multiplex PCR, yet TCRdb's version contains in-frame clones alone and is incomplete. The sample has about 76,000 clones; 92% are singletons. The material was peripheral blood, obtained after pregnancy. All receptors derive from a female donor in good health, enrolled as a control in a pregnancy study.

The rearrangement uses TRBV2 and TRBJ1-1; 8 bases are a match to TRBD1. Trimming cost V 7 bases and J 1 base; bases outside gene matches: 5. Looked up from germline, CDR1 is SNHLY and CDR2 is FYNNEI. This CDR3 comprises 14 residues. CDR3 in amino acids: CASIIGQGNTEAFF. The DNA for the CDR3 is TGTGCCAGCATCATCGGACAGGGGAACACTGAAGCTTTCTTT.

This clone was seen a handful of times. The J gene is TRBJ1-6, the V gene TRBV27; a possible D gene is TRBD1 (6 bases). This CDR3 contains 14 residues. Germline V gene sequence: CDR1 MNHEY, CDR2 SMNVEV (reference sequence). The V end was cut by 6 bases, the J end by 6 bases, with 12 bases between. The CDR3 here is CASRRDTLNSPLHF. CDR3 coding DNA: TGTGCCAGCAGACGGGACACACTTAATTCACCCCTCCACTTT.

The rearrangement uses TRBV7-6 and TRBJ1-5; 7 nucleotides align to TRBD1. Losses at the gene ends were 5 bases for V and 6 bases for J; bases not matched to a gene: 7. The CDR3 is 14 amino acids. From germline, CDR1 is SGHVS and CDR2 FNYEAQ. CDR3 protein: CASSAGDSSQPQHF. CDR3 bases: TGTGCCAGCAGCGCAGGGGACAGTAGTCAGCCCCAGCATTTT.

The V call is TRBV28, the J call TRBJ2-5; 10 bases map to TRBD2. J gave up 5 bases and V 3 bases, and 6 bases lay outside the gene matches. Per the germline V gene, CDR1 is MDHEN and CDR2 is SYDVKM. This CDR3 contains 15 residues. DNA of the CDR3: TGTGCCAGCAGTTTGTCTAGCGGGAGTTTTGAGACCCAGTACTTC. Encoded protein: CASSLSSGSFETQYF.

The CDR3 nucleotides are TGTGCCAGTAGGGGACTAGCGGGGCTTAATGAGCAGTTCTTC. This gives the protein CASRGLAGLNEQFF. The rearrangement joins TRBV19 to TRBJ2-1; 13 bases are a match to TRBD2. From germline, CDR1 is LNHDA and CDR2 SQIVND (reference sequence). This CDR3 has 14 residues. The junction had 3 bases not matched to a gene; V was cut back by 6 bases and J by 7 bases. Using reference TRBV19 and TRBJ2-1 for the parts outside the CDR3, the full variable domain is DGGITQSPKYLFRKEGQNVTLSCEQNLNHDAMYWYRQDPGQGLRLIYYSQIVNDFQKGDIAEGYSVSREKKESFPLTVTSAQKNPTAFYLCASRGLAGLNEQFFGPGTRLTVL.